This T cell receptor beta chain was obtained from a study of blood T cell repertoires in COVID-19. The repertoire was sequenced with immunoSEQ multiplex PCR; TCRdb's copy has only in-frame clones and lacks some. The top ten hold approximately 1.3% of the sample, which has some 150,000 clones, around nine tenths seen once. This CDR3 has 15 amino acids. Unmatched junction bases numbered 7, after V lost 7 bases and J lost 0 bases. Looked up from germline, CDR1 is ENHRY and CDR2 is SYGVKD. Individuals drawn from 24 US areas were about 18 to 90 years old. Participant reports of clinical history set cohort assignment.

The sequence came from a woman aged 25 to 39 with acute COVID-19. V and J are TRBV10-3 and TRBJ2-3; 7 bases line up with TRBD1. Input material: PBMCs or T cells enriched from blood (not recorded which). This chain's CDR3 is CAIKDTGESTDTQYF. The CDR3 nucleotides are TGTGCCATCAAAGATACAGGGGAAAGCACAGATACGCAGTATTTT.